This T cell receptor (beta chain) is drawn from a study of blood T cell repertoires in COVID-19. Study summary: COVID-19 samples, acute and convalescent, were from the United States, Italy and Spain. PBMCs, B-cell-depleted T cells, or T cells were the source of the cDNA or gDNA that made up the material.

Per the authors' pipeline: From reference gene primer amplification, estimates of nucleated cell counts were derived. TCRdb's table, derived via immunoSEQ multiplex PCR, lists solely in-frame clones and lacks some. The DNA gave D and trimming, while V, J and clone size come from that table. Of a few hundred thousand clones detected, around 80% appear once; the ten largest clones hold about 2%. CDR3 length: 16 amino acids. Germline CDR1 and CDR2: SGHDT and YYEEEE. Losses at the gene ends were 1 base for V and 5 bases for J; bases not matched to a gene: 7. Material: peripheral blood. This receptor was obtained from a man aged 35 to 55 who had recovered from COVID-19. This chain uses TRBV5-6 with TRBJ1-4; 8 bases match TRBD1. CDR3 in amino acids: CASSLLGDRTNEKLFF. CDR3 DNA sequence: TGTGCCAGCAGCTTGCTGGGGGACAGGACCAATGAAAAACTGTTTTTT.